One TCR beta chain is described in this entry. Antigen specificity is unknown. The record originates from a study of tumor-infiltrating lymphocytes in primary liver carcinoma. Study-wide context: Patients were men and women aged 30 to 69 years. Study-level points and caveats: Among the pair types, tumor region pairs showed more overlap than tumor-adjacent and tumor-blood pairs.

The authors made TCR beta cDNA from around 500 ng total RNA with a constant-region primer. Slightly modified ARM-PCR served as the procedure for the TCR beta libraries. These libraries came from three rounds of nested multiplex PCR. TCRdb independently ran MiXCR on the multiplex PCR reads; one entry per CDR3 protein. Of about 54,000 distinct CDR3 sequences listed, over 65% are singletons. The roughly 19-32 mg bulk tissue piece was not sorted before simultaneous RNA and DNA extraction. Every tumor sample had over 75% viable tumor cells. The TCR originated in a middle-aged man with primary liver carcinoma and hepatitis B virus infection. Sequenced material: liver tumor tissue from sampling region 2. This sample's subset: tumor region T2, inferior pole.

For the CDR3, the DNA is TGTGCCAGGAGCCGAGCATCAAGCACAGATACGCAGTATTTT. Its protein is CARSRASSTDTQYF. This chain connects TRBV2 to TRBJ2-3; D uncertain. Germline V gives CDR1 SNHLY, CDR2 FYNNEI. The CDR3 sequence is 14 residues long. Between the trimmed V and J ends, which lost 9 bases and 0 bases, there was a span of 13 bases.